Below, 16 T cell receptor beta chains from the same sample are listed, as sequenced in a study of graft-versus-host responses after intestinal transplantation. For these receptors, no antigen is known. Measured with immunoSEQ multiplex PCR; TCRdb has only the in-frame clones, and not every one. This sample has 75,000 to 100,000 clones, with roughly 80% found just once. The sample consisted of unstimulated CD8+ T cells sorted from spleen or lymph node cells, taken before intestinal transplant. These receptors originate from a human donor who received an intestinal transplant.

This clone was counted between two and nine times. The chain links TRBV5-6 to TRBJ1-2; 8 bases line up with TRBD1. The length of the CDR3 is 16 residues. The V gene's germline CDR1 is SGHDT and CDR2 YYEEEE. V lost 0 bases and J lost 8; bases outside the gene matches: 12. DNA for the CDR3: TGTGCCAGCAGCTTGGCCGGAAGGGCAGGGGGCAGGGGCTACACCTTC. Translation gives CASSLAGRAGGRGYTF.

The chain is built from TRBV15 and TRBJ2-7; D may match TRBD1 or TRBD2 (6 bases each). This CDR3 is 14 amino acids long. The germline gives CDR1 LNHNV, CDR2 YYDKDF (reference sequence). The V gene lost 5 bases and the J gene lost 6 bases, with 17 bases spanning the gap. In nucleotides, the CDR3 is TGTGCCACCAGCCTGGATACGGGGGCGGGCGAGCAGTACTTC. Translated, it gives CATSLDTGAGEQYF. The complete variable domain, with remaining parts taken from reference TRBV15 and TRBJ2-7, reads DAMVIQNPRYQVTQFGKPVTLSCSQTLNHNVMYWYQQKSSQAPKLLFHYYDKDFNNEADTPDNFQSRRPNTSFCFLDIRSPGLGDTAMYLCATSLDTGAGEQYFGPGTRLTVT.

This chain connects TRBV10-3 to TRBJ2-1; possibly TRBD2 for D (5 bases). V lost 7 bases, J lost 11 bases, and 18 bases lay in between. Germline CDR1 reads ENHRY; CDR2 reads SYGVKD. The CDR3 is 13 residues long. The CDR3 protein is CAINGLLGNQQFF. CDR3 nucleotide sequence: TGTGCCATCAATGGCCTACTCGGGAATCAGCAGTTCTTC.

In DNA form, the CDR3 reads TGTGCCAGCAGCAAGCCGAAACAGGGTAAGCAGTACTTC. Protein sequence: CASSKPKQGKQYF. The V and J genes are TRBV28 and TRBJ2-7; maybe TRBD1 (6 bases). The CDR3 loop spans 13 amino acids. Germline CDR1 is MDHEN and CDR2 is SYDVKM. Trimming stripped 6 bases from V and 8 bases from J, with 17 bases between.

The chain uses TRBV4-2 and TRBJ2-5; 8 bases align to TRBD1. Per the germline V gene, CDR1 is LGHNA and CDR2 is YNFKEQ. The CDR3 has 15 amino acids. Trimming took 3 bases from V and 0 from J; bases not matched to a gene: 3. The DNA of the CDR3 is TGTGCCAGCAGCCAGGGGACAGGCTACCAAGAGACCCAGTACTTC. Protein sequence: CASSQGTGYQETQYF.

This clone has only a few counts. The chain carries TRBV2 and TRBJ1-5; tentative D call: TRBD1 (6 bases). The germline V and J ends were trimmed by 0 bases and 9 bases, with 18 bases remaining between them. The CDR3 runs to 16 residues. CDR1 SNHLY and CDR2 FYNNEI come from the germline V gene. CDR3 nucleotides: TGTGCCAGCAGTGAAGCGCTTCGAGGGGGACTCCGGCCCCAGCATTTT. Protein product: CASSEALRGGLRPQHF.

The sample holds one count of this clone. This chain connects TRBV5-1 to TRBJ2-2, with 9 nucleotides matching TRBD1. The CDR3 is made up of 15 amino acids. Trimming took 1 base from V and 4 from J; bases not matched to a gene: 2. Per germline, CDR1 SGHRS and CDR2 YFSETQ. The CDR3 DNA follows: TGCGCCAGCAGCTTGACAGGGGGCTCCACCGGGGAGCTGTTTTTT. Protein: CASSLTGGSTGELFF.

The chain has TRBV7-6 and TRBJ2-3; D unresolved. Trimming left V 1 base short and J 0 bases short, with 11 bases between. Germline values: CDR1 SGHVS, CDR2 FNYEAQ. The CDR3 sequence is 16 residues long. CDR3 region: CASSLVILSSTDTQYF. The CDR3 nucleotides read TGTGCCAGCAGCTTAGTTATACTATCTAGCACAGATACGCAGTATTTT.

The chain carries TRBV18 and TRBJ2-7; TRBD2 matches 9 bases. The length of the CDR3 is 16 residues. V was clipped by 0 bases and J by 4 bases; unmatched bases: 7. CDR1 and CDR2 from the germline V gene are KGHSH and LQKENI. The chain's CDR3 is CASSPPGSGRTYEQYF. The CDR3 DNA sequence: TGTGCCAGCTCACCACCCGGAAGCGGGAGGACATACGAGCAGTACTTC. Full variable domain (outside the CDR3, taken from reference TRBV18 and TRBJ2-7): NAGVMQNPRHLVRRRGQEARLRCSPMKGHSHVYWYRQLPEEGLKFMVYLQKENIIDESGMPKERFSAEFPKEGPSILRIQQVVRGDSAAYFCASSPPGSGRTYEQYFGPGTRLTVT.

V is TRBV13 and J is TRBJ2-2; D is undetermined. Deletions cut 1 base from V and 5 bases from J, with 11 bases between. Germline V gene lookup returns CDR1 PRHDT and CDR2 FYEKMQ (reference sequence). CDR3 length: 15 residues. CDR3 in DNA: TGTGCCAGCAGCTTAGAGGCTAGTTGGACCGGGGAGCTGTTTTTT. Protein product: CASSLEASWTGELFF.

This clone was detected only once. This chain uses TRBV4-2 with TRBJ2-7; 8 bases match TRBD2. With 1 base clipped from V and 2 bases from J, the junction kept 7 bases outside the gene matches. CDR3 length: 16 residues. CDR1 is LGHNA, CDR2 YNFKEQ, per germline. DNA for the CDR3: TGTGCCAGCAGCCAAGCGGCACTAGCGGAAACCTACGAGCAGTACTTC. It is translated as CASSQAALAETYEQYF.

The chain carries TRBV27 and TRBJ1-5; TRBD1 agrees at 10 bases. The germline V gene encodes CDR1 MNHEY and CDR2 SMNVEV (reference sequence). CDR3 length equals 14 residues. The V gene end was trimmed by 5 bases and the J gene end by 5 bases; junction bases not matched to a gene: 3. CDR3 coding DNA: TGTGCCAGCAGTCTCGACAGGGGGCATCAGCCCCAGCATTTT. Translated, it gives CASSLDRGHQPQHF.

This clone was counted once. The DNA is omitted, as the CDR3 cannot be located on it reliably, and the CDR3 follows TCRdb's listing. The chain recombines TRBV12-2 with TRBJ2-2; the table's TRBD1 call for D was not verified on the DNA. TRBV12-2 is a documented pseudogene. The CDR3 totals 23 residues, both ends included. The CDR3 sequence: CASRLGVLTQWGQGATNTGELFF.

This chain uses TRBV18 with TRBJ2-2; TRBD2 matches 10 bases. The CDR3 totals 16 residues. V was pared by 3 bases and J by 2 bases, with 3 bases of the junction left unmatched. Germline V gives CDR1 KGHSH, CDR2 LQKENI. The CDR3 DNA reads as TGTGCCAGCTCACCCTCTAGCGGGAGCAACACCGGGGAGCTGTTTTTT. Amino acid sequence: CASSPSSGSNTGELFF. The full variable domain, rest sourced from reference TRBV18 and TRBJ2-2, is NAGVMQNPRHLVRRRGQEARLRCSPMKGHSHVYWYRQLPEEGLKFMVYLQKENIIDESGMPKERFSAEFPKEGPSILRIQQVVRGDSAAYFCASSPSSGSNTGELFFGEGSRLTVL.

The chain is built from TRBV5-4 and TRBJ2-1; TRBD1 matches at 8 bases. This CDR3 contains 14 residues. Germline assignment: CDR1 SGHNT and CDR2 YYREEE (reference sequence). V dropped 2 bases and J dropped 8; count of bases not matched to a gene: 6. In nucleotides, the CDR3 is TGTGCCAGCAGCTTTGACAGGGGTTACGATGAGCAGTTCTTC. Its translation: CASSFDRGYDEQFF.

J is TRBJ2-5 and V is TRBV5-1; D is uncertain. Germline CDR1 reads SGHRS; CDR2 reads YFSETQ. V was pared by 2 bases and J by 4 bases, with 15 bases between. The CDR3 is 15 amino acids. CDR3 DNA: TGCGCCAGCAGCTTTGGGCGGATCCTGAGAGAGACCCAGTACTTC. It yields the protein CASSFGRILRETQYF.